A single sample gave rise to the 9 T cell receptor beta chains below, sequenced in a study of blood T cell repertoires in COVID-19. The protocol was immunoSEQ multiplex PCR, while the TCRdb copy is restricted to in-frame clones and leaves out a portion. The table records roughly 200,000 clones, 85% to 90% of them present only once. Sequencing was done on a sample of peripheral blood. The source of these receptors is a man at least 80 years old with acute or convalescent COVID-19.

This rearrangement joins TRBV6-5 to TRBJ2-7, with 7 bases that match TRBD2. CDR1 MNHEY and CDR2 SVGAGI come from the germline V gene. V dropped 6 bases and J dropped 4; count of bases not matched to a gene: 9. The CDR3 contains 14 residues. The CDR3 sequence: CASRMSRETYEQYV. Here the CDR3 DNA reads TGTGCCAGCAGGATGTCGCGGGAGACATACGAGCAGTACGTC.

The chain recombines TRBV6-5 with TRBJ2-7; 10 nucleotides agree with TRBD1. Germline trimming cut 6 bases from V and 2 bases from J; bases unmatched to any gene: 7. Per germline, CDR1 MNHEY and CDR2 SVGAGI. The CDR3 consists of 15 residues. CDR3 loop: CASRPDRGPAYEQYF. The CDR3 DNA reads TGTGCCAGCAGGCCCGACAGGGGGCCCGCCTACGAGCAGTACTTC.

This chain uses TRBV7-9 with TRBJ2-7; 8 nucleotides align to TRBD2. J gave up 4 bases and V 3 bases, and 5 bases lay outside the gene matches. Germline loops: CDR1 SEHNR, CDR2 FQNEAQ (reference sequence). The CDR3 length is 14 residues. Here the CDR3 DNA reads TGTGCCAGCAGCTTCAGCGGGAGTTTTTACGAGCAGTACTTC. Its translation is CASSFSGSFYEQYF.

The chain is built from TRBV14 and TRBJ2-1; 9 positions agree with TRBD2. From germline, CDR1 is SGHDN and CDR2 FVKESK. V was pared by 4 bases and J by 3 bases, with 7 bases of the junction left unmatched. The CDR3 runs 16 residues. CDR3 residues: CASSRIAGGYYNEQFF. The CDR3 DNA is TGTGCCAGCAGCCGGATTGCGGGGGGGTACTACAATGAGCAGTTCTTC.

The chain uses TRBV7-3 and TRBJ1-2, with 7 bases that match TRBD1. J gave up 6 bases and V 5 bases, and 3 bases lay outside the gene matches. The CDR3 has 12 residues. Germline CDR1 is SGHTA and CDR2 is FQGTGA. The CDR3 nucleotides read TGTGCCAGCAGCGCGCAGGGGGATGGCTACACCTTC. This encodes CASSAQGDGYTF.

The genes are TRBV4-2 and TRBJ2-1, with 7 bases aligning to TRBD1. Trimming took 4 bases from V and 0 from J; bases not matched to a gene: 6. This CDR3 is built from 16 residues. Looked up from germline, CDR1 is LGHNA and CDR2 is YNFKEQ. DNA of the CDR3: TGTGCCAGCAGCCTGTCCCGGGACAGCTCCTACAATGAGCAGTTCTTC. Translation gives CASSLSRDSSYNEQFF.

The V gene is TRBV2, the J gene TRBJ1-6; possible D gene TRBD1, 6 bases. This CDR3 comprises 14 residues. Trimming cost V 5 bases and J 9 bases, with 14 bases left between them. Looked up from germline, CDR1 is SNHLY and CDR2 is FYNNEI. Here the CDR3 DNA reads TGTGCCAGCAGTTCACAGGGTGGAACTTCACCCCTCCACTTT. As protein: CASSSQGGTSPLHF.

This rearrangement joins TRBV19 to TRBJ1-2; D is unresolved. V dropped 0 bases and J dropped 5 bases, with 7 bases sitting between them. The CDR3 is 13 amino acids. Germline V gene lookup returns CDR1 LNHDA and CDR2 SQIVND (reference sequence). CDR3 sequence: CASSIDRGYGYTF. In nucleotides, the CDR3 is TGTGCCAGTAGTATAGATCGAGGGTATGGCTACACCTTC.

The J gene is TRBJ1-2, the V gene TRBV9, with D possibly being TRBD1 (5 bases). CDR3 length equals 15 residues. Germline assignment: CDR1 SGDLS and CDR2 YYNGEE. V lost 4 bases to trimming and J lost 4 bases, with 17 bases between them. The CDR3 spells CASSNDRRSFYGYTF. The DNA of the CDR3 is TGTGCCAGCAGCAATGACAGAAGATCTTTCTATGGCTACACCTTC.